This T cell receptor (beta chain) is from a study of PD-L1 blockade in urothelial cancer. Across the whole study: The analyses of blood took place 3 weeks (second dose) and 6 weeks after treatment start.

The assay was immunoSEQ multiplex PCR, and TCRdb's table has in-frame clones only and misses some. The sample yields roughly 27,000 clones, approximately 87% seen once. Trimming removed 2 bases from V and 5 bases from J; junction bases left unmatched: 7. The CDR3 extends over 15 amino acids. Germline V gives CDR1 SGHRS, CDR2 YFSETQ. This clonotype was sampled from a man aged 50 or older with urothelial cancer. The rearrangement uses TRBV5-1 and TRBJ2-7; 10 bases are shared with TRBD1. Sequenced material: PBMCs, taken around atezolizumab (anti-PD-L1) treatment. The CDR3 reads CASSLTTGQGNEQYF. The CDR3 DNA sequence: TGCGCCAGCAGCTTAACCACGGGACAGGGGAACGAGCAGTACTTC.